Below, 5 T cell receptor beta chains from the same sample are listed, as sequenced in a study of T-cell reconstitution after alpha-beta-depleted transplantation in children. As it was prepared, the TCRbeta library received unique molecular identifiers. TCRdb reprocessed the PCR reads via MiXCR and lists one record per CDR3 protein. The table lists about 70,000 distinct CDR3 sequences, roughly 11% of them singletons. This specimen was PBMCs, taken before TCRalphabeta/CD19-depleted stem cell transplant. The receptors originated from a boy aged 10-17 years with acute myeloid leukemia, due to receive a stem cell transplant.

This clonotype was counted at least ten times. J is TRBJ1-2 and V is TRBV29-1, with a weak D call TRBD1 (5 bases). Trimming removed 5 bases from V and 11 bases from J, with 15 bases in between. The V gene's germline CDR1 is SQVTM and CDR2 ANQGSEA. The CDR3 has 11 amino acids. CDR3 sequence: CSVRQGWSYTF. CDR3 sequence (DNA): TGCAGCGTTCGGCAGGGATGGTCGTACACCTTC.

This clonotype was detected ten times or more. The rearrangement joins TRBV20-1 to TRBJ2-3; D unresolved. The V gene lost 4 bases and the J gene lost 5 bases, with 13 bases spanning the gap. CDR1 is DFQATT, CDR2 SNEGSKA, per germline (reference sequence). The CDR3 extends over 13 amino acids. The CDR3 is CSAIKTAVDTQYF. The CDR3 coding sequence is TGCAGTGCTATAAAGACTGCGGTAGATACGCAGTATTTT.

This chain links TRBV20-1 with TRBJ2-5, with 8 positions matching TRBD2. Looked up from germline, CDR1 is DFQATT and CDR2 is SNEGSKA (reference sequence). The CDR3 loop spans 15 amino acids. V was pared by 5 bases and J by 7 bases, with 15 bases of the junction left unmatched. The chain's CDR3 is CSAESGAGGLVTQYF. CDR3 bases: TGCAGTGCTGAGTCCGGGGCGGGGGGCCTTGTGACCCAGTACTTC.

This clonotype appeared many times. This chain joins TRBV5-1 and TRBJ2-5; D unclear. V lost 0 bases and J lost 5, with 14 bases in between. The CDR3 has 15 amino acids. Germline V gives CDR1 SGHRS, CDR2 YFSETQ. The CDR3 DNA reads TGCGCCAGCAGCTTGGGGTCGACCCTCGGTGAGACCCAGTACTTC. Translated, it gives CASSLGSTLGETQYF.

A word on this clonotype: Just one base apart from a much larger clone, this may be a read error. This chain uses TRBV20-1 with TRBJ2-7, with D perhaps matching TRBD2 (6 bases). Germline CDR1 DFQATT, CDR2 SNEGSKA (reference sequence). CDR3 size: 13 residues. Here the CDR3 reads CRAPGSNSYEQYF. The CDR3 region has the DNA TGCAGGGCTCCCGGGAGCAACTCCTACGAGCAGTACTTC.